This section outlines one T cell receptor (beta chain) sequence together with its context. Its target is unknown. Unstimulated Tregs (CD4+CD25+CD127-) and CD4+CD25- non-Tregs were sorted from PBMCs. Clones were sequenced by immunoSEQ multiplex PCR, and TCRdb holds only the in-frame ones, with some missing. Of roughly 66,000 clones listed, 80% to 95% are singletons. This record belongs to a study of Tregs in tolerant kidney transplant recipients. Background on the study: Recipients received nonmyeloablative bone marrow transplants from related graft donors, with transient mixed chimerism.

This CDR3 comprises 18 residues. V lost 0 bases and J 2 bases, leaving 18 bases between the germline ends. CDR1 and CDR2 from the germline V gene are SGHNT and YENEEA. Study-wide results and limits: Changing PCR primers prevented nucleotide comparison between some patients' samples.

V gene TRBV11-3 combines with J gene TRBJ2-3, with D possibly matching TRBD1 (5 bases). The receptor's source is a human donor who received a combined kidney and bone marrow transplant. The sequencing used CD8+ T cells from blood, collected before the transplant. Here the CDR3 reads CASSLEANVVDITDTQYF. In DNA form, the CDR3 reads TGTGCCAGCAGCTTAGAGGCGAATGTCGTGGACATCACAGATACGCAGTATTTT.